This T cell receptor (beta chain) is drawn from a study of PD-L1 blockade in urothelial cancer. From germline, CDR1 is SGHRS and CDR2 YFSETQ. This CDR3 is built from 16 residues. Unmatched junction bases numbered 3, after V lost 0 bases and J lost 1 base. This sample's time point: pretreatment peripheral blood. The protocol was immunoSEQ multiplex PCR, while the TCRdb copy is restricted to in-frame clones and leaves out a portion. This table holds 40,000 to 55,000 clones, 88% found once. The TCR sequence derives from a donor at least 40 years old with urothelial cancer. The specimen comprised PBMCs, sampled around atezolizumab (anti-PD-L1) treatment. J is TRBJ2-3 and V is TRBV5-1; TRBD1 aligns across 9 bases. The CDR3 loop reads CASSLADRGGTDTQYF. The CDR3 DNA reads TGCGCCAGCAGCTTGGCGGACAGGGGCGGCACAGATACGCAGTATTTT.